This T cell receptor beta chain was recovered during a study of blood T cell repertoires in COVID-19 (dated by TCRdb to the early 2020s). General notes on the study: Collaborator samples came from the United States, Italy and Spain and covered acute and convalescent phases of COVID-19. Nearly every sample came with metadata listing a de-identified subject ID, COVID-19 status, age in years and sex. The dataset comprised deeply sampled blood TCRbeta repertoires from subjects exposed to, actively infected with, or recovered from COVID-19. The repertoires were released in a freely available public database intended as a resource for research on the immune response to SARS-CoV-2. The material from the prospective study consisted of cDNA or gDNA derived from T cells, B-cell-depleted T cells, or PBMCs. The samples were drawn from the first 160 participants of the ongoing ImmuneRACE study and from some 1,300 subjects provided by 6 global collaborators. HLA class I and class II types, where available, came from metadata supplied by the sample provider rather than from assay-based typing. Overall results and qualifications from the work: Clinical and demographic metadata were provided uncurated, with the amount varying by source and participant.

At one collaborating source in Seattle, patients were enrolled during active infection and were followed longitudinally through the course of disease. Whole blood was collected in K2EDTA tubes by collaborating institutions according to the institutions' own protocols. Collaborator samples were shipped for TCRbeta analysis as frozen whole blood, isolated PBMCs, or DNA extracted from either sample type. Worth noting for this clone: Its antigen has not been determined. No much larger clonotype is one base removed from it; base qualities were not supplied.

TCRbeta CDR3 regions were amplified from genomic DNA using the immunoSEQ Assay, a bias-controlled multiplex PCR. The source study handled its data this way. The number of nucleated cells in each sample was estimated from the amplification of reference gene primers within the assay. To quantify the absolute abundance of each unique TCRbeta CDR3 rearrangement, sequence reads were collapsed and filtered. For each sample, productive Simpson clonality was calculated as the square root of Simpson's diversity index across productive rearrangements. The table comes from immuneACCESS by way of TCRdb, which keeps in-frame sequences with V and J called. Part of the clones is missing from these tables; in studies checked, under half for an unresolved V gene and the rest for unknown reasons. V and J calls and clone size are given by that table; D and trimming were obtained from the DNA. For this sample the table gives 360,000 or so clones, of which approximately 89% were detected only once. Of the sample, 3.9% falls within the top ten clones.

The CDR3, from cysteine to phenylalanine, totals 16 residues. Only the CDR3 part of the read is kept: 48 bases, read in frame from the first base. V is trimmed back by 3 bases and J by 5 bases, and the junction contains 11 bases that no gene match accounts for. From the germline V gene, CDR1 is LGHNA and CDR2 is YNFKEQ. The clonotype comes from an older woman with COVID-19, enrolled during active disease. The specimen was peripheral blood. In this chain, TRBV4-2 is recombined with TRBJ1-2; 8 bases in the middle match TRBD1. For the CDR3, the sequence is CASSQLPDRVEYGYTF. The DNA is TGTGCCAGCAGCCAGCTACCGGACAGGGTGGAATATGGCTACACCTTC.